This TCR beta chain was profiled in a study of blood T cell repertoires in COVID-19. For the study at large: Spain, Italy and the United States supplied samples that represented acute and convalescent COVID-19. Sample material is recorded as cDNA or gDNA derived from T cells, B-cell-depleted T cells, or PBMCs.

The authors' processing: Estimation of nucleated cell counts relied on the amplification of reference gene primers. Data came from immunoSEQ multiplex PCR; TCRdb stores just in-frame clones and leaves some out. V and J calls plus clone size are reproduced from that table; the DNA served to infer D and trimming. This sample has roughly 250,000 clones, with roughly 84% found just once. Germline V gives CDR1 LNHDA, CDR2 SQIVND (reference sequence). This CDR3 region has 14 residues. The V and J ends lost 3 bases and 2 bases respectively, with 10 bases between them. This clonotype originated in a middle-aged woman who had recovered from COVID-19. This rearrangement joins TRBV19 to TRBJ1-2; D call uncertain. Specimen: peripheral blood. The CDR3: CASSIRPGNYGYTF. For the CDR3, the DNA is TGTGCCAGTAGTATTCGTCCGGGAAACTATGGCTACACCTTC.